Listed below are T cell receptor beta chains from one sample, sequenced in a study of blood T cell repertoires in COVID-19. Only in-frame clones appear in the TCRdb table, and some are missing; sequencing was by immunoSEQ multiplex PCR. The data contain tens of thousands of clones, 88% of them singletons. Sample: peripheral blood. These receptors were obtained from a human donor with active COVID-19. The donor label of this sample is uncertain. CDR3s include the opening cysteine and the closing phenylalanine or tryptophan. A D gene is named only where the DNA matches it firmly. The size entry is marked missing in some rows and otherwise reads once, few, many or a size class.

v_call: TRBV20-1
j_call: TRBJ2-3
cdr3_length: 14
clone_size: -
d_call: -
cdr3_nt: TGCAGTGCTAGTCTGGACCCGAGGGAAAATACGCAGTATTTT
cdr3_aa: CSASLDPRENTQYF

v_call: TRBV19
j_call: TRBJ2-1
cdr3_length: 15
clone_size: -
d_call: -
cdr3_nt: TGTGCCAGTAGTGTTTCTAGTCTCGCCTACAATGAGCAGTTCTTC
cdr3_aa: CASSVSSLAYNEQFF

v_call: TRBV19
j_call: TRBJ2-1
cdr3_length: 16
clone_size: -
d_call: -
cdr3_nt: TGTGCCAGTTCTGAAGGTGGCAGGGGATTCAACAATGAGCAGTTCTTC
cdr3_aa: CASSEGGRGFNNEQFF

v_call: TRBV7-9
j_call: TRBJ1-5
cdr3_length: 12
clone_size: once
d_call: -
cdr3_nt: TGTGCCAGCAGCTTAGATTTAGGGGGACAGCATTTT
cdr3_aa: CASSLDLGGQHF

v_call: TRBV30
j_call: TRBJ2-2
cdr3_length: 12
clone_size: -
d_call: -
cdr3_nt: TGTGCCTGGAACAGGGTCCCCGGGGAGCTGTTTTTT
cdr3_aa: CAWNRVPGELFF

v_call: TRBV21-1
j_call: TRBJ2-3
cdr3_length: 21
clone_size: -
d_call: -
cdr3_nt: TGTGCCAGCAGCGCCCGGGCCCTAGCGGGGGGGAAGGCAGGTGTCACAGATACGCAGTATTTT
cdr3_aa: CASSARALAGGKAGVTDTQYF

v_call: TRBV18
j_call: TRBJ2-2
cdr3_length: 16
clone_size: -
d_call: TRBD2
cdr3_nt: TGTGCCAGCGGCAGAGAAGCGGGAGGCAGCACCGGGGAGCTGTTTTTT
cdr3_aa: CASGREAGGSTGELFF

v_call: TRBV2
j_call: TRBJ1-1
cdr3_length: 13
clone_size: -
d_call: -
cdr3_nt: TGTGCCAGCAGGGCAGACAGGAACACTGAAGCTTTCTTT
cdr3_aa: CASRADRNTEAFF

v_call: TRBV2
j_call: TRBJ1-2
cdr3_length: 14
clone_size: -
d_call: TRBD1
cdr3_nt: TGTGCCAGCAAGATACGGACAGGGCCCTATGGCTACACCTTC
cdr3_aa: CASKIRTGPYGYTF

v_call: TRBV7-2
j_call: TRBJ1-1
cdr3_length: 14
clone_size: -
d_call: -
cdr3_nt: TGTGCCAGCAGCTTAAACAGGGACGTAACTGAAGCTTTCTTT
cdr3_aa: CASSLNRDVTEAFF

v_call: TRBV6-5
j_call: TRBJ2-3
cdr3_length: 15
clone_size: -
d_call: -
cdr3_nt: TGTGCCAGCAGTTACTCCAGGCCAGCAGGAGATACGCAGTATTTT
cdr3_aa: CASSYSRPAGDTQYF